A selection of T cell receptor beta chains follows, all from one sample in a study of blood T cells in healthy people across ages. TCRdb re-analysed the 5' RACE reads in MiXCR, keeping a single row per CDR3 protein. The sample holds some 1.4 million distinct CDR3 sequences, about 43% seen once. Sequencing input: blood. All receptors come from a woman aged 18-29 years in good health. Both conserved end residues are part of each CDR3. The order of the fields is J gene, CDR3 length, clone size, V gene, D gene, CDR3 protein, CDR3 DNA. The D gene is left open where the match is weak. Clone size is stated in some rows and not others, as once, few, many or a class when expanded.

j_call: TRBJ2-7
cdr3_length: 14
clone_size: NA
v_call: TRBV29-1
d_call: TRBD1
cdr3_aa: CGVVGDRVDYEQYF
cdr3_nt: TGCGGCGTTGTGGGGGACAGGGTGGACTACGAGCAGTACTTC

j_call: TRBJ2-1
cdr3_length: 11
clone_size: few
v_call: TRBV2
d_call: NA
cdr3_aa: CASSENDEQFF
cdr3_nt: TGTGCCAGCAGTGAAAACGATGAGCAGTTCTTC

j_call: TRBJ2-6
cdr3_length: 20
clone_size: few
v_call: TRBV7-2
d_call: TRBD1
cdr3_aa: CASSLVDTPGQISGANVLTF
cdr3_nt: TGTGCCAGCAGCTTAGTCGACACACCGGGACAGATCTCTGGGGCCAACGTCCTGACTTTC

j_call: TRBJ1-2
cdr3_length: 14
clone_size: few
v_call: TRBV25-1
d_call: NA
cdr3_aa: CASSDQGTNYGYTF
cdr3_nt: TGTGCCAGCAGTGACCAGGGTACTAACTATGGCTACACCTTC

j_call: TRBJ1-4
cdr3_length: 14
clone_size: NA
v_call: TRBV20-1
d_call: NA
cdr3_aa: CSARVAGVNEKLFF
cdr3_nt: TGCAGTGCTAGAGTGGCAGGGGTGAATGAAAAACTGTTTTTT

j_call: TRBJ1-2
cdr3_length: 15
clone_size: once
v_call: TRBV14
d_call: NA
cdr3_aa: CASSQRGVQGYGYTF
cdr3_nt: TGTGCCAGCAGCCAAAGGGGGGTACAGGGCTATGGCTACACCTTC

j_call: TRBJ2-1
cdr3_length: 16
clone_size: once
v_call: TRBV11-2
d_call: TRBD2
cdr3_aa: CASSLTSGGFYNEQFF
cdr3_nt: TGTGCCAGCAGCTTAACCAGCGGGGGGTTCTACAATGAGCAGTTCTTC

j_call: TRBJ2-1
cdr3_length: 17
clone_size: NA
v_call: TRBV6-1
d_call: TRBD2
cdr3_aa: CASSEALAGSSYNEQFF
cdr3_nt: TGTGCCAGCAGTGAAGCGCTAGCGGGGAGCTCCTACAATGAGCAGTTCTTC

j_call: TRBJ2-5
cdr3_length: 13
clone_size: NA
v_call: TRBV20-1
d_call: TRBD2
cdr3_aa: CSGTAGAQETQYF
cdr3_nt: TGCAGTGGAACAGCGGGGGCCCAAGAGACCCAGTACTTC

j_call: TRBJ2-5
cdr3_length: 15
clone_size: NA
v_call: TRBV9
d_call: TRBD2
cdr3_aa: CASSTKLAGGETQYF
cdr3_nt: TGTGCCAGCAGCACGAAGTTAGCGGGAGGGGAGACCCAGTACTTC

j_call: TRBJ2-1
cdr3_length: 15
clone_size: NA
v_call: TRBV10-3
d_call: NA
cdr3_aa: CAISEGSGRDNEQFF
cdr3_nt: TGTGCCATCAGTGAAGGTAGCGGAAGGGACAATGAGCAGTTCTTC

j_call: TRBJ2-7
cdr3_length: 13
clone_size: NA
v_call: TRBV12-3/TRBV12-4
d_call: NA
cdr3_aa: CASRGVGRGEQYF
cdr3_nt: TGTGCCAGCCGAGGCGTGGGTCGCGGCGAGCAGTACTTC

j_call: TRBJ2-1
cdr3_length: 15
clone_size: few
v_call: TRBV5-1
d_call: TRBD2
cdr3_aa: CASLGLAGGANEQFF
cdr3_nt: TGCGCCAGCCTGGGGCTAGCGGGGGGCGCGAATGAGCAGTTCTTC

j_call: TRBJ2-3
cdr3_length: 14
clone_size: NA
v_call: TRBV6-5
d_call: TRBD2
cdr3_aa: CASSSRTSEDTQYF
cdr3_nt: TGTGCCAGCAGTTCGCGGACTAGCGAAGATACGCAGTATTTT

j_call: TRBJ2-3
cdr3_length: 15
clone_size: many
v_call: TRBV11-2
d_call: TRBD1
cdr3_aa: CASSFNRGGTDTQYF
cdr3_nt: TGTGCCAGCAGCTTTAACAGGGGGGGCACAGATACGCAGTATTTT

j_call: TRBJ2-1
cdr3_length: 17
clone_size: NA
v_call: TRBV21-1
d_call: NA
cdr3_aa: CASSKVRLAGGPDEQFF
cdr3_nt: TGTGCCAGCAGCAAAGTTAGACTAGCGGGGGGCCCTGATGAGCAGTTCTTC

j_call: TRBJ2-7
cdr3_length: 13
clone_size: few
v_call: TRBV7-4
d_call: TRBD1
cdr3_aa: CARDRGMDYEQYF
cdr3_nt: TGTGCCAGGGACAGGGGTATGGACTACGAGCAGTACTTC

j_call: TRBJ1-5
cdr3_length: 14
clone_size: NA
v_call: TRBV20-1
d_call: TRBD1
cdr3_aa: CSALTSGGNQPQHF
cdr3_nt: TGCAGTGCCCTGACATCAGGGGGAAATCAGCCCCAGCATTTT

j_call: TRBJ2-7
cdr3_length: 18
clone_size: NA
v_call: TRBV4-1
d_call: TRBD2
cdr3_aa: CASSQDQPSGGFFYEQYF
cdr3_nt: TGCGCCAGCAGCCAAGATCAACCTAGCGGGGGATTTTTCTACGAGCAGTACTTC

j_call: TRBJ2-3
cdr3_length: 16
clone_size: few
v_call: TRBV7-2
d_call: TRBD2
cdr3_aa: CASSLGRGLAADTQYF
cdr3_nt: TGTGCCAGCAGCCTAGGTAGGGGACTAGCTGCAGATACGCAGTATTTT

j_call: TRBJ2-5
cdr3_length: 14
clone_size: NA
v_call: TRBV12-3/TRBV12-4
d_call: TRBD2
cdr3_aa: CACSPPGGRKTQYF
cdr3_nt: TGTGCCTGCAGTCCACCGGGGGGGCGTAAGACCCAGTACTTC